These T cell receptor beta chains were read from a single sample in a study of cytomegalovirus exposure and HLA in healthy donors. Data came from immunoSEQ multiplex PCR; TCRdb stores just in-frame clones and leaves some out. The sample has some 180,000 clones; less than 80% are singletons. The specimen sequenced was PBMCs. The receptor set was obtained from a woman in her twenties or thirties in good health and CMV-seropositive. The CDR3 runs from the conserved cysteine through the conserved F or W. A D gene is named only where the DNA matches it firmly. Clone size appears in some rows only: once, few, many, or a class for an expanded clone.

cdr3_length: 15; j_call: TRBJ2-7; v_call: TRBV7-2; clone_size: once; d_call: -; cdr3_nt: TGTGCCAGCAGCTTAGGGCCCAATTCGTTTGACGAGCAGTACTTC; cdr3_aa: CASSLGPNSFDEQYF
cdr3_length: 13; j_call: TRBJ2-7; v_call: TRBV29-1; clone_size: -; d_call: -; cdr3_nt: TGCAGCTCATCCGGGGACACCCCCTACGAGCAGTACTTC; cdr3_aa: CSSSGDTPYEQYF
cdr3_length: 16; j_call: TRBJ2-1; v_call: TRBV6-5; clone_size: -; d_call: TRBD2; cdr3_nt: TGTGCCAGCAGTTTGTGGGCCCAGGGAGGGAACAATGAGCAGTTCTTC; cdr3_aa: CASSLWAQGGNNEQFF
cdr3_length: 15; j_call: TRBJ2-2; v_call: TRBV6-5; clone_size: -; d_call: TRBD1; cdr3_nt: TGTGCCAGCAAACGGGACAGGGCGAACACCGGGGAGCTGTTTTTT; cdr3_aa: CASKRDRANTGELFF
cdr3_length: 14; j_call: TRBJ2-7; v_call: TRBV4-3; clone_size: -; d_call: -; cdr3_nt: TGCGCCAGCAGCCAAGACCCAGGTACCTACGAGCAGTACTTC; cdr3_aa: CASSQDPGTYEQYF
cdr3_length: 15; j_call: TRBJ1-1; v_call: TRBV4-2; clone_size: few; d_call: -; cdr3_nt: TGTGCCAGCAGCCAAACACGGGGGGCCGGCACTGAAGCTTTCTTT; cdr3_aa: CASSQTRGAGTEAFF
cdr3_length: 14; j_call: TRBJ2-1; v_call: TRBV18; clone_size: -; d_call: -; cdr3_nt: TGTGCCAGCTCACCGGCGGGCGCCTACAATGAGCAGTTCTTC; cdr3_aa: CASSPAGAYNEQFF
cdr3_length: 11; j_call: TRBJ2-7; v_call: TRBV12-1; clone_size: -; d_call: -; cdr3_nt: TGTGCCAGCAGCCTTAACTACGAGCAGTACTTC; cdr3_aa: CASSLNYEQYF
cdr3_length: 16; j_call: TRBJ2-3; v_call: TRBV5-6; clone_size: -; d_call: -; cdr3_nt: TGTGCCAGCAGTACGGGAGCAGGGGGTACAAAAGATACGCAGTATTTT; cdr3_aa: CASSTGAGGTKDTQYF
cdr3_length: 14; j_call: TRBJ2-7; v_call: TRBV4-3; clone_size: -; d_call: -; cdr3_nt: TGCGCCAGCAGCCAAGGTGCAGGGGCCTACGAGCAGTACTTC; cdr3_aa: CASSQGAGAYEQYF
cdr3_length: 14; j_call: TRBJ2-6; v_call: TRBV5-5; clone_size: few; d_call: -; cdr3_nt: TGTGCCAGCAGCTTTCAGTCTGGGGCCAACGTCCTGACTTTC; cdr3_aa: CASSFQSGANVLTF
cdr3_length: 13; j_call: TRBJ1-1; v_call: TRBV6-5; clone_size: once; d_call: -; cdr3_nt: TGTGCCAGCAAGATACAGGAGAACACTGAAGCTTTCTTT; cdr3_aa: CASKIQENTEAFF
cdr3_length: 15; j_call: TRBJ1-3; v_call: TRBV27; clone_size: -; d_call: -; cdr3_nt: TGTGCCAGCAGTTTATACGGGACTTCTGGAAACACCATATATTTT; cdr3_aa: CASSLYGTSGNTIYF
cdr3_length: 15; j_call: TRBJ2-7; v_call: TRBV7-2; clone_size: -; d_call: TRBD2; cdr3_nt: TGTGCCAGCAGCCGACCGACTAGCGGTACCTACGAGCAGTACTTC; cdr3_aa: CASSRPTSGTYEQYF
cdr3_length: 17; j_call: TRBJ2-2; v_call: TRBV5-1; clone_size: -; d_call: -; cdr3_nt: TGCGCCAGCAGCTTGGGACTAGATATTTATTACACCGGGGAGCTGTTTTTT; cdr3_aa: CASSLGLDIYYTGELFF
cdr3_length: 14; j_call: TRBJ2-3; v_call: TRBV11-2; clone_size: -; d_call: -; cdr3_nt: TGTGCCAGCAGCTTAGATATCAGCGTAGATACGCAGTATTTT; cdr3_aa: CASSLDISVDTQYF
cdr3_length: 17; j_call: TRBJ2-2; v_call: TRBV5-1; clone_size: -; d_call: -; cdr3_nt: TGCGCCAGCAGCCCCTATGGGGGGGCCACGAACACCGGGGAGCTGTTTTTT; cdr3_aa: CASSPYGGATNTGELFF
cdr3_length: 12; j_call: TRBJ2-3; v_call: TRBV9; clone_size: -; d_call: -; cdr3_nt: TGTGCCAGCAGCGCCCCGGGAGCTACGCAGTATTTT; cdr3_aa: CASSAPGATQYF
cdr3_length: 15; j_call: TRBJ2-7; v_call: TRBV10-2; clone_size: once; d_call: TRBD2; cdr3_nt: TGCGCCAGCAGTGAGAGTCCTAGCGGGGGCCACGAGCAGTACTTC; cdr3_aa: CASSESPSGGHEQYF
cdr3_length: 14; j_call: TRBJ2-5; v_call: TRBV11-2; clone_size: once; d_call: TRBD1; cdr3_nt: TGTGCCAGCAGCTTAGAGACAGGGCCGGAGACCCAGTACTTC; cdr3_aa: CASSLETGPETQYF
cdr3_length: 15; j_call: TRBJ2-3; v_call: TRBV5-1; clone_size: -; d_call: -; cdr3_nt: TGCGCCAGCAGCTCATTAGCGGCTCCTGGCGATACGCAGTATTTT; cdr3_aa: CASSSLAAPGDTQYF
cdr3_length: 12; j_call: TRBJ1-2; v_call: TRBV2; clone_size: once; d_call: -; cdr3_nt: TGTGCCAGCACGACAGCCGGCTATGGCTACACCTTC; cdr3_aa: CASTTAGYGYTF
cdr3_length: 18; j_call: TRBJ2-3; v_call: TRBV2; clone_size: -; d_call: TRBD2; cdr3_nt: TGTGCCAGCAGTGCGGCTAGCGGGGGGAAATCTAGCACAGATACGCAGTATTTT; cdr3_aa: CASSAASGGKSSTDTQYF
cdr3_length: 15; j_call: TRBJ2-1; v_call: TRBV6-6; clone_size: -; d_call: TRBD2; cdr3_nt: TGTGCCAGCAGTCTTAGCGGGACGTCCTACAATGAGCAGTTCTTC; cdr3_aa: CASSLSGTSYNEQFF